The source of this TCR beta chain is a study of T cell responses to AZD1222 COVID-19 vaccine. Study-level points and caveats: Two doses of AZD1222 preceded a rise in Spike-specific TCR breadth and depth. In a largely white British group with more females than males, clonal diversity was possibly underestimated.

Per germline, CDR1 SGHDT and CDR2 YYEEEE. V lost 4 bases and J 5 bases, leaving 7 bases between the germline ends. The CDR3 is made up of 11 amino acids. Concerning this clone itself: Antigen unknown.

Clones were read by immunoSEQ multiplex PCR, and TCRdb kept only the in-frame ones, dropping some. Among 150,000 to 180,000 clones listed, roughly nine tenths were seen once. The specimen was peripheral blood, collected on day 0 of AZD1222 vaccination. This receptor was obtained from an adult in good health. The chain is built from TRBV5-6 and TRBJ2-7; no clear D gene. This CDR3 reads CASSISDEQYF. The CDR3 DNA follows: TGTGCCAGCAGCATCAGCGACGAGCAGTACTTC.